One sample yielded the 12 T cell receptor beta chains listed below, sequenced in a study of T-cell reconstitution after alpha-beta-depleted transplantation in children. Preparation of the TCRbeta library used unique molecular identifiers. TCRdb processed the PCR reads anew with MiXCR; each CDR3 protein has one entry. The table lists about 240,000 distinct CDR3 sequences, roughly 26% of them singletons, with less than 3.5% in the top ten. The input for sequencing was PBMCs, taken before TCRalphabeta/CD19-depleted stem cell transplant. The receptors originated from a girl aged 2-9 years with Fanconi anemia, due to receive a stem cell transplant.

This clonotype has a count of ten or more. The gene calls are TRBV7-9 and TRBJ2-3; D is uncertain. The CDR3 sequence is 14 residues long. The germline V and J ends were trimmed by 5 bases and 5 bases, with 14 bases remaining between them. Germline-derived CDR1 and CDR2 are SEHNR and FQNEAQ (reference sequence). In DNA, the CDR3 is TGTGCCAGCAGCCACCTTTCAACGGAAGATACGCAGTATTTT. It is translated as CASSHLSTEDTQYF.

The table lists this clonotype with a few counts. The V gene is TRBV6-5, the J gene TRBJ2-2; perhaps TRBD2 as D (5 bases). The germline V gene has CDR1 MNHEY and CDR2 SVGAGI. Trimming cost V 3 bases and J 6 bases, with 11 bases left between them. The CDR3 spans 14 residues. This chain's CDR3 is CASSYRRGAGELFF. CDR3 DNA sequence: TGTGCCAGCAGTTATCGTCGGGGAGCCGGGGAGCTGTTTTTT.

The chain is built from TRBV7-7 and TRBJ2-5; TRBD1 agrees at 7 bases. CDR3 length: 18 residues. V dropped 5 bases and J dropped 1; count of bases not matched to a gene: 16. CDR1 and CDR2 from the germline V gene are SSHAT and FNYEAQ (reference sequence). CDR3: CASSQSVRDRDGQETQYF. The CDR3 DNA follows: TGTGCCAGCAGCCAATCTGTTAGAGACAGGGACGGCCAAGAGACCCAGTACTTC. Drawing the rest from reference TRBV7-7 and TRBJ2-5, the complete variable domain is GAGVSQSPRYKVTKRGQDVTLRCDPISSHATLYWYQQALGQGPEFLTYFNYEAQPDKSGLPSDRFSAERPEGSISTLTIQRTEQRDSAMYRCASSQSVRDRDGQETQYFGPGTRLLVL.

This clonotype was observed at least ten times. This chain joins TRBV28 and TRBJ2-7; D may be TRBD2 (5 bases). Trimming left V 4 bases short and J 1 base short, with 14 bases between. Germline CDR1 reads MDHEN; CDR2 reads SYDVKM. The CDR3 sequence is 15 residues long. The CDR3 bases are TGTGCCAGCAGTTCTCAGAACCGAGGGTCCTACGAGCAGTACTTC. This gives the protein CASSSQNRGSYEQYF. Together with reference TRBV28 and TRBJ2-7, the CDR3 gives the full variable domain: DVKVTQSSRYLVKRTGEKVFLECVQDMDHENMFWYRQDPGLGLRLIYFSYDVKMKEKGDIPEGYSVSREKKERFSLILESASTNQTSMYLCASSSQNRGSYEQYFGPGTRLTVT.

V usage is TRBV20-1 and J usage is TRBJ2-1, with D possibly being TRBD1 (6 bases). The V gene lost 3 bases and the J gene lost 3 bases, with 15 bases spanning the gap. The CDR3 extends over 15 amino acids. Germline V CDR1 and CDR2: DFQATT, SNEGSKA (reference sequence). CDR3 loop: CSASGRGAIYNEQFF. The CDR3 DNA follows: TGCAGTGCTAGTGGCAGGGGTGCCATCTACAATGAGCAGTTCTTC.

The table lists this clonotype with many counts. The rearrangement uses TRBV28 and TRBJ2-5, with 8 nucleotides matching TRBD1. The CDR3 is made up of 17 amino acids. Trimming took 2 bases from V and 3 from J; bases not matched to a gene: 11. CDR1 MDHEN and CDR2 SYDVKM come from the germline V gene. CDR3 sequence reads: CASSLRSFMTGEETQYF. DNA for the CDR3: TGTGCCAGCAGTTTACGGTCCTTCATGACAGGGGAAGAGACCCAGTACTTC.

V gene TRBV20-1 combines with J gene TRBJ2-7; 7 bases match TRBD2. Per the germline V gene, CDR1 is DFQATT and CDR2 is SNEGSKA (reference sequence). This CDR3 is built from 16 residues. V lost 0 bases, J lost 0 bases, and 8 bases stayed unmatched. The CDR3 nucleotides are TGCAGTGCTAGAGATCCTCGGGACTATAGCTCCTACGAGCAGTACTTC. Encoded protein: CSARDPRDYSSYEQYF.

The chain combines TRBV12-3 or TRBV12-4 with TRBJ2-5; TRBD1 aligns across 8 bases. Unmatched junction bases numbered 8, after V lost 5 bases and J lost 6 bases. The CDR3 runs 14 residues. The CDR3 sequence: CASSPYRGIQTQYF. For the CDR3, the DNA is TGTGCCAGCAGTCCTTACAGGGGGATTCAGACCCAGTACTTC.

At least ten counts were recorded for this clonotype. The chain recombines TRBV20-1 with TRBJ2-5; possibly TRBD1 for D (5 bases). The V gene's germline CDR1 is DFQATT and CDR2 SNEGSKA (reference sequence). V was shortened by 0 bases and J by 3 bases, with 11 bases between the two germline ends. There are 14 residues in the CDR3. CDR3 region: CSARDPRTKETQYF. CDR3 in DNA: TGCAGTGCTAGAGATCCCCGGACAAAAGAGACCCAGTACTTC.

This clonotype was seen repeatedly, ten times or more. The gene calls are TRBV6-5 and TRBJ2-7; 7 bases line up with TRBD1. After removal of 3 bases from V and 4 bases from J, the junction contained 9 bases not matched to a gene. The CDR3 loop spans 15 amino acids. Germline CDR1 reads MNHEY; CDR2 reads SVGAGI. In nucleotides, the CDR3 is TGTGCCAGCAGTTATGGCCCAGCGACAGGGTACGAGCAGTACTTC. Translation: CASSYGPATGYEQYF.

This clonotype came up many times. This chain uses TRBV7-2 with TRBJ2-3; D is possibly TRBD1 (6 bases). The V gene's germline CDR1 is SGHTA and CDR2 FQGNSA. The CDR3 runs to 14 residues. Trimming left V 8 bases short and J 1 base short, with 13 bases between. Written as DNA, the CDR3 is TGTGCCAGCGGCAACAGGGCGGGCACAGATACGCAGTATTTT. Protein product: CASGNRAGTDTQYF.

This clonotype was detected ten times or more. This chain connects TRBV12-3 or TRBV12-4 to TRBJ1-5; maybe TRBD1 (5 bases). The ends were cut back, 5 bases at V and 3 bases at J, with 14 bases in the middle. The CDR3 is 15 amino acids. DNA of the CDR3: TGTGCCAGCAGTCCTGGACAAGGCCTCAATCAGCCCCAGCATTTT. This translates into CASSPGQGLNQPQHF.